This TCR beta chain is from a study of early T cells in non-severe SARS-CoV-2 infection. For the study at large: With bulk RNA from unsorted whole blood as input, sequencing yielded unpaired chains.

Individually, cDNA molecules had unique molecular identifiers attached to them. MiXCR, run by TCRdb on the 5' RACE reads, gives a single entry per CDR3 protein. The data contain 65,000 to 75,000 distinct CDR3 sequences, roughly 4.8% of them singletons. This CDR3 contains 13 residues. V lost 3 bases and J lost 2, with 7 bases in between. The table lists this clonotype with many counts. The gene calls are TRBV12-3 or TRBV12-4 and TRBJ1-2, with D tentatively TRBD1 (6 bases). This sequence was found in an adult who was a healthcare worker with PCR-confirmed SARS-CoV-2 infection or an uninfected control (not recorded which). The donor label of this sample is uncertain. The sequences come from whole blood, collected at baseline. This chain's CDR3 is CASSLTGNYGYTF. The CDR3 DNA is TGTGCCAGCAGTTTGACAGGAAACTATGGCTACACCTTC.